Included here is one TCR beta chain sequence, with context. Its target is unknown. The data derive from a study of T cell clonotyping in hematopoietic cell transplantation. At the level of the study: Recipients' pretransplant samples followed cytoreduction.

Time point reported: recipient sample about 28 days before transplant, after cytoreduction. Recipients were bled about 28 days pretransplant and at posttransplant days 30, 100, 180. Measured with immunoSEQ multiplex PCR; TCRdb has only the in-frame clones, and not every one. In the table there are some 6,000 clones, 95% to 97% of which are singletons. CDR1 and CDR2 from the germline V gene are DFQATT and SNEGSKA (reference sequence). Trimming left V 5 bases short and J 7 bases short, with 11 bases between. CDR3 size: 11 residues. Points from the study as a whole: Graft donor and pretransplant recipient Inverse Simpson Index values predicted broader posttransplant TCR diversity. CD4 and CD8 repertoire contributions could not be separated without sorting.

The chain joins TRBV20-1 to TRBJ1-2; D remains unclear. The receptor's source is a man between 65 and 85 years old with acute myeloid leukemia. Some clones in this sample may be carry-over from other donors' samples. The sequences come from peripheral blood mononuclear cells, collected before stem cell transplant. CDR3: CSAGFQVGYTF. In DNA form, the CDR3 reads TGCAGTGCTGGGTTCCAGGTTGGCTACACCTTC.